What follows are 27 T cell receptor beta chains derived from one specimen sequenced in a study of cytomegalovirus exposure and HLA in healthy donors. 13 Jbeta primers and 60 Vbeta primers were used for the PCR. TCRdb keeps only in-frame clones here, not all; method: immunoSEQ multiplex PCR. The repertoire has about 150,000 clones, approximately 80% of them found once; the top ten carry nearly 4%. Sequenced material: PBMCs. The source is a male donor in good health and CMV-seronegative.

The V call is TRBV5-1, the J call TRBJ2-2, with a weak D call TRBD2 (6 bases). This CDR3 contains 14 residues. Deletions cut 7 bases from V and 4 bases from J, with 14 bases between. Germline loops: CDR1 SGHRS, CDR2 YFSETQ. In DNA form, the CDR3 reads TGCGCCAGCCAACCACTCGGGGGCACCGGGGAGCTGTTTTTT. Translation: CASQPLGGTGELFF. Using reference TRBV5-1 and TRBJ2-2 for the parts outside the CDR3, the full variable domain is KAGVTQTPRYLIKTRGQQVTLSCSPISGHRSVSWYQQTPGQGLQFLFEYFSETQRNKGNFPGRFSGRQFSNSRSEMNVSTLELGDSALYLCASQPLGGTGELFFGEGSRLTVL.

The chain has TRBV11-2 and TRBJ2-1; 8 bases align to TRBD2. The CDR3 sequence is 15 residues long. In germline, CDR1 is SGHAT, CDR2 FQNNGV. V shed 2 bases and J 2 bases; nucleotides not matched to a gene: 2. CDR3 sequence (DNA): TGTGCCAGCAGCTTAAGCGGGAGCCCCTACAATGAGCAGTTCTTC. Amino acids: CASSLSGSPYNEQFF.

The V call is TRBV7-6, the J call TRBJ2-3; D is perhaps TRBD1 (6 bases). The length of the CDR3 is 16 residues. Germline CDR1 is SGHVS and CDR2 is FNYEAQ. V shed 1 base and J shed 6 bases, with 17 bases lying between them. CDR3 region: CASSLDRETEVDTQYF. CDR3 bases: TGTGCCAGCAGCTTAGACAGGGAAACAGAGGTGGATACGCAGTATTTT.

The chain uses TRBV5-5 and TRBJ2-2; 9 bases map to TRBD1. The CDR3 runs to 18 residues. J was trimmed by 0 bases and V by 0 bases; bases with no gene match: 6. Germline CDR1 and CDR2: SGHKS and YYEKEE (reference sequence). DNA of the CDR3: TGTGCCAGCAGCTTGGTGATGGGACAGGGCTCGAACACCGGGGAGCTGTTTTTT. Protein sequence: CASSLVMGQGSNTGELFF.

J is TRBJ2-2 and V is TRBV5-4; TRBD2 matches at 7 bases. Germline V gene lookup returns CDR1 SGHNT and CDR2 YYREEE (reference sequence). V lost 4 bases to trimming and J lost 6 bases; unmatched junction nucleotides: 9. The CDR3 is 15 residues long. As DNA, the CDR3 is TGTGCCAGCAGCCTGGGGGGGGGAATCGCCGGGGAGCTGTTTTTT. This translates into CASSLGGGIAGELFF. The variable domain in full, completed from reference TRBV5-4 and TRBJ2-2, reads ETGVTQSPTHLIKTRGQQVTLRCSSQSGHNTVSWYQQALGQGPQFIFQYYREEENGRGNFPPRFSGLQFPNYSSELNVNALELDDSALYLCASSLGGGIAGELFFGEGSRLTVL.

The chain links TRBV21-1 to TRBJ1-2; the table's D call of TRBD1 was not tested on the DNA. TRBV21-1 is listed as a pseudogene. The CDR3 loop spans 14 amino acids. CDR3 loop: CASSKMWTFIRYTF. For the CDR3, the DNA is TGTGCCAGCAGCAAAATGTGGACATTTATACGCTACACCTTC.

This clone was seen a handful of times. The rearrangement links TRBV19 to TRBJ2-7, with D possibly being TRBD2 (5 bases). This CDR3 comprises 14 residues. V was pared by 3 bases and J by 4 bases, with 13 bases between. The germline gives CDR1 LNHDA, CDR2 SQIVND (reference sequence). This CDR3 reads CASSIRLAAYEQYF. CDR3 nucleotides: TGTGCCAGTAGTATCCGGCTAGCTGCATACGAGCAGTACTTC.

This chain connects TRBV7-6 to TRBJ2-1; 8 bases are a match to TRBD1. After removal of 1 base from V and 0 bases from J, the junction contained 2 bases not matched to a gene. The CDR3 spans 16 residues. Germline CDR1 SGHVS, CDR2 FNYEAQ. The CDR3 region is CASSLGTGNSYNEQFF. CDR3 DNA sequence: TGTGCCAGCAGCTTAGGGACAGGGAACTCCTACAATGAGCAGTTCTTC.

This chain joins TRBV7-6 and TRBJ1-6; D not certain. The CDR3 spans 16 residues. CDR1 is SGHVS, CDR2 FNYEAQ, per germline. Trimming cost V 4 bases and J 0 bases, with 10 bases left between them. The CDR3 sequence is CASSSEGASYNSPLHF. The CDR3 DNA reads TGTGCCAGCAGCTCCGAAGGAGCCTCCTATAATTCACCCCTCCACTTT. The complete variable domain, with remaining parts taken from reference TRBV7-6 and TRBJ1-6, reads GAGVSQSPRYKVTKRGQDVALRCDPISGHVSLYWYRQALGQGPEFLTYFNYEAQQDKSGLPNDRFSAERPEGSISTLTIQRTEQRDSAMYRCASSSEGASYNSPLHFGNGTRLTVT.

Regarding this clone: The junction and the germline gene differ at one end; a read error may be behind it. The DNA of the CDR3 is TGTTCCAGCAGCTTTGGGGAGGAGCAGTACTTC. It specifies CSSSFGEEQYF. This chain uses TRBV7-9 with TRBJ2-7; D is perhaps TRBD2 (5 bases). The CDR3 loop spans 11 amino acids. Germline CDR1 is SEHNR and CDR2 is FQNEAQ (reference sequence).

The chain couples TRBV6-4 to TRBJ2-7, with TRBD2 matching over 11 bases. The CDR3 length is 14 residues. Germline CDR1 MRHNA, CDR2 SNTAGT. V shed 5 bases and J 5 bases; nucleotides not matched to a gene: 5. The CDR3 is CASSSLAGGHEQYF. DNA for the CDR3: TGTGCCAGCAGTTCCCTAGCGGGAGGCCACGAGCAGTACTTC.

The chain carries TRBV5-5 and TRBJ1-3; possible D gene TRBD1, 5 bases. This CDR3 spans 14 amino acids. Germline CDR1 SGHKS, CDR2 YYEKEE (reference sequence). V lost 5 bases to trimming and J lost 0 bases, with 9 bases between them. CDR3: CASRSGGSGNTIYF. The CDR3 region has the DNA TGTGCCAGCAGGTCGGGGGGCTCTGGAAACACCATATATTTT. The full variable domain, completed using reference TRBV5-5 and TRBJ1-3, is DAGVTQSPTHLIKTRGQQVTLRCSPISGHKSVSWYQQVLGQGPQFIFQYYEKEERGRGNFPDRFSARQFPNYSSELNVNALLLGDSALYLCASRSGGSGNTIYFGEGSWLTVV.

The chain recombines TRBV7-9 with TRBJ2-7, with 8 positions matching TRBD2. The germline gives CDR1 SEHNR, CDR2 FQNEAQ (reference sequence). This CDR3 comprises 15 residues. V lost 4 bases, J lost 9 bases, and 14 bases stayed unmatched. The CDR3 DNA sequence: TGTGCCAGCAGCTCCGTGGGAGCGGGAGCTTTCGGGCAGTACTTC. Its protein product is CASSSVGAGAFGQYF. The whole variable domain, filled in from reference TRBV7-9 and TRBJ2-7, reads DTGVSQNPRHKITKRGQNVTFRCDPISEHNRLYWYRQTLGQGPEFLTYFQNEAQLEKSRLLSDRFSAERPKGSFSTLEIQRTEQGDSAMYLCASSSVGAGAFGQYFGPGTRLTVT.

This chain links TRBV19 with TRBJ2-7; D is perhaps TRBD1 (5 bases). The V gene lost 6 bases and the J gene lost 4 bases, with 10 bases spanning the gap. The CDR3 consists of 12 residues. Per germline, CDR1 LNHDA and CDR2 SQIVND (reference sequence). CDR3 coding DNA: TGTGCCAGTAGCAAGACAGCTTACGAGCAGTACTTC. Translated: CASSKTAYEQYF.

The gene calls are TRBV27 and TRBJ2-7; D is possibly TRBD1 (6 bases). Germline V CDR1 and CDR2: MNHEY, SMNVEV (reference sequence). The CDR3 is made up of 15 amino acids. V shed 7 bases and J shed 0 bases, with 16 bases lying between them. The CDR3: CASNKGGTSSYEQYF. The CDR3 coding sequence is TGTGCCAGCAATAAAGGGGGAACAAGCTCCTACGAGCAGTACTTC.

This clone has just a few counts. V usage is TRBV7-6 and J usage is TRBJ2-7; 9 bases align to TRBD1. The CDR3 spans 14 residues. V shed 4 bases and J 2 bases; nucleotides not matched to a gene: 3. Germline V gene lookup returns CDR1 SGHVS and CDR2 FNYEAQ. CDR3 residues: CASSSGTGTYEQYF. CDR3 bases: TGTGCCAGCAGCTCCGGGACAGGGACCTACGAGCAGTACTTC.

The rearrangement uses TRBV15 and TRBJ1-2; tentative D call: TRBD1 (5 bases). This CDR3 is 16 amino acids long. Germline values: CDR1 LNHNV, CDR2 YYDKDF (reference sequence). V gave up 5 bases and J gave up 2 bases, with 18 bases separating them. The CDR3 region is CATSARTSGRNYGYTF. CDR3 in DNA: TGTGCCACCAGCGCCAGGACAAGTGGAAGAAACTATGGCTACACCTTC.

V and J are TRBV4-3 and TRBJ2-2; TRBD2 matches 11 bases. After removal of 4 bases from V and 4 bases from J, the junction contained 5 bases not matched to a gene. Germline values: CDR1 LGHNA, CDR2 YSLEER. The CDR3 is made up of 16 amino acids. The CDR3 DNA reads as TGCGCCAGCAGCCCCCTAGCGGGGGGAACCACCGGGGAGCTGTTTTTT. It is translated as CASSPLAGGTTGELFF.

The chain links TRBV7-9 to TRBJ1-3; D not resolved. V shed 5 bases and J shed 5 bases, with 7 bases lying between them. CDR3 length: 12 amino acids. Per the germline V gene, CDR1 is SEHNR and CDR2 is FQNEAQ (reference sequence). Here the CDR3 DNA reads TGTGCCAGCAGCCGGGATAGAAACACCATATATTTT. Its protein product is CASSRDRNTIYF.

The chain joins TRBV7-8 to TRBJ2-1, with 7 bases identical to TRBD2. V lost 5 bases and J lost 10; bases outside the gene matches: 14. Germline V gene lookup returns CDR1 SGHVS and CDR2 FQNEAQ. The length of the CDR3 is 15 residues. The CDR3 coding sequence is TGTGCCAGCAGCCTCCTAGGGACTACCCCTGGGGAGCAGTTCTTC. It yields the protein CASSLLGTTPGEQFF.

The V and J genes are TRBV4-1 and TRBJ2-1; 9 positions agree with TRBD1. V lost 2 bases to trimming and J lost 9 bases; unmatched junction nucleotides: 8. Per germline, CDR1 MGHRA and CDR2 YSYEKL. This CDR3 is built from 15 residues. CDR3 bases: TGCGCCAGCAGCCAAAACTCAGGACAGGGGTTTGAGCAGTTCTTC. Translation: CASSQNSGQGFEQFF.

The rearrangement uses TRBV19 and TRBJ1-5; 10 nucleotides align to TRBD1. Per germline, CDR1 LNHDA and CDR2 SQIVND (reference sequence). This CDR3 has 14 amino acids. V was clipped by 4 bases and J by 8 bases; unmatched bases: 5. The CDR3 region is CASSTRDRGKPQHF. The CDR3 DNA sequence: TGTGCCAGTAGTACCCGGGACAGGGGAAAGCCCCAGCATTTT.

This clone was found a few times. The chain carries TRBV6-5 and TRBJ1-2; no clear D. V was shortened by 2 bases and J by 7 bases, with 11 bases between the two germline ends. The CDR3 is made up of 13 amino acids. Germline V gene lookup returns CDR1 MNHEY and CDR2 SVGAGI. In DNA, the CDR3 is TGTGCCAGCAGTTACCTCCAAACCGGTGGCTACACCTTC. It codes for CASSYLQTGGYTF.

This chain links TRBV2 with TRBJ2-3; 9 nucleotides align to TRBD2. Germline CDR1 is SNHLY and CDR2 is FYNNEI. Trimming at V came to 7 bases and at J to 8 bases, leaving 10 bases not matched to a gene. The CDR3 has 14 amino acids. The CDR3 region has the DNA TGTGCCAGCACTCCCGGGACTAGCAGCGGTACGCAGTATTTT. Translation: CASTPGTSSGTQYF.

The V and J genes are TRBV19 and TRBJ2-5; 7 bases agree with TRBD1. V was pared by 3 bases and J by 3 bases, with 13 bases of the junction left unmatched. CDR3 length equals 17 residues. Germline CDR1 and CDR2: LNHDA and SQIVND (reference sequence). The CDR3, as DNA: TGTGCCAGTAGTATTGGTCCCCAAAGGGGGCCCAAAGAGACCCAGTACTTC. It translates to CASSIGPQRGPKETQYF. Variable domain in full (rest from reference TRBV19 and TRBJ2-5): DGGITQSPKYLFRKEGQNVTLSCEQNLNHDAMYWYRQDPGQGLRLIYYSQIVNDFQKGDIAEGYSVSREKKESFPLTVTSAQKNPTAFYLCASSIGPQRGPKETQYFGPGTRLLVL.

The chain recombines TRBV6-4 with TRBJ2-1; 7 bases are shared with TRBD1. CDR3 length: 15 residues. Per the germline V gene, CDR1 is MRHNA and CDR2 is SNTAGT. Losses at the gene ends were 6 bases for V and 0 bases for J; bases not matched to a gene: 5. CDR3: CASRDRPSSYNEQFF. Written as DNA, the CDR3 is TGTGCCAGCAGGGACAGGCCTAGCTCCTACAATGAGCAGTTCTTC.

This clone was observed a single time. The rearrangement joins TRBV4-2 to TRBJ1-2, with 8 bases that match TRBD1. This CDR3 has 13 residues. Per the germline V gene, CDR1 is LGHNA and CDR2 is YNFKEQ. Trimming took 5 bases from V and 10 from J; bases not matched to a gene: 9. The CDR3 protein is CASSRAGQGDYTF. The DNA of the CDR3 is TGTGCCAGCAGCAGAGCTGGACAGGGAGACTACACCTTC.